Listed here is a single T cell receptor beta chain. Its antigen is unknown. No per-base quality is available; no much larger clone lies one base away. The sample belongs to a study of shared clonotypes between healthy human individuals (dated by TCRdb to about 2020). Notes on the research overall: Three men and a couple of women, aged 18 to 49 years, made up the cohort. Per donor, three plates each were used for CD4 naive and CD4 memory, two for CD8 naive, and one for CD8 memory. To estimate repertoire size and how much clonotypes are shared between individuals, the study performed deep sequencing of blood TCR repertoires from 4 to 6 healthy adults. To increase sequencing depth and limit assay-specific biases, different laboratories used diverse techniques to prepare libraries and sequence TCR repertoires. Between about 0.9 and 8.9 billion PBMCs per donor were obtained by leukapheresis.

The donors were healthy, HIV-negative adults with no recently reported acute infections or vaccinations. Only Caucasian adults living in Nashville, Tennessee, USA were represented among the donors. Magnetic negative selection was used to enrich CD4+ T cells, after which naive cells were positively selected on CD45RA and the negative fraction became the memory subset. After blood collection by leukapheresis, PBMCs were isolated using Ficoll-Histopaque density gradient centrifugation and then cryopreserved in the vapor phase of liquid nitrogen. Analytical flow cytometry was used to check the purity and quantity of each magnetically sorted T cell population. From each sorted fraction, genomic DNA was isolated and quantified by UV absorbance on a Nanodrop 2000c. Broader findings and caveats from the paper: Because the study included only a small number of donors, the genetic and exposure-history diversity represented was limited. Clonotypes shared by all four sorted-subset donors showed higher generation probabilities than non-shared clonotypes. Pairwise subsampling led to the expectation that sequencing depth would affect the degree of clonotype sharing among donors. Only blood was sampled, and tissue TCR repertoires likely differ from those in blood. Naive subsets generally had larger estimated clonotype richness than memory subsets did. When a few donors were compared, the shared fraction of clonotypes was about 5.2% for naive CD4, 3.5% to 4% for naive CD8, about 2.5% for memory CD4, and 0.4% for memory CD8. Even with the large sequencing depth, rarefaction of the sorted-subset datasets indicated that sequencing was incomplete.

Using the deep immunoSEQ assay, TCR CDR3 regions were amplified from genomic DNA by multiplex PCR. Extracted genomic DNA from each cell subset was distributed evenly across all wells of several immunoSEQ 96-well plates, and each plate was treated as a replicate. For sorted subsets, 150 to 200 ng genomic DNA, equal to about 30,000 T cell genomes, was loaded into each replicate PCR. The purified libraries were quantified using a Qubit 3.0 fluorometer, sized with a Bioanalyzer 2100, and then quantified again using the KAPA Library Quantification kit. Every immunoSEQ 96-well plate was sequenced on a dedicated single-read 150-cycle Illumina NextSeq 550 flow cell. The published analysis was carried out like this. Because the immunoSEQ output included only junctional sequences and no quality scores, the filtering could not be the same as the filtering used for full-length reads. To assign V/J genes and CDR3, sequences were annotated using PyIR, a Python wrapper for IgBLAST v1.9, with IMGT germline references. Any read was removed if the V/J assignment was weak (E-value above 1e-6), the CDR3 was missing, or the read contained stop codons, out-of-frame junctions, or ambiguous translated residues. V3J clonotypes were defined as sequences sharing an identical inferred V gene, J gene, and CDR3 amino acid sequence. Percentage overlap between repertoires was computed as shared unique clonotypes divided by the size of the smaller repertoire. Richness of each repertoire was evaluated using RTK rarefaction, the Chao1 estimator, and Recon v2.1 estimates of unobserved clonotypes. Generation probabilities were computed with OLGA for all TCRbeta clonotypes obtained by the gDNA method from several donors. This immuneACCESS table, as held by TCRdb, lists in-frame sequences with V and J called but not all clones. Of the missing ones, under half trace to an unresolved V gene in checked studies; the others have no known cause. From that table come the V and J calls and clone size; the DNA was used to work out D and trimming. Counted in this sample were 1,500,000 or so clones; more than 95% of them appeared once. Together, the top ten hold approximately 1% of the sample.

The specimen sequenced was naive CD4+ T cells sorted from blood. This sample's cell subset or site label indicates: CD45RA+ positively selected. This receptor was obtained from a man aged 25-40 years in good health.

This receptor carries the CDR3 CASSEVGEPYGYTF. Here is the DNA: TGTGCCAGCAGTGAGGTCGGGGAACCGTATGGCTACACCTTC. The sequence links TRBV2 to TRBJ1-2; the D gene is not confidently resolved. The CDR3 goes from the cysteine to the phenylalanine over 14 residues. Only CDR3 DNA is held: 42 bases, read in frame from base 1. From the germline V gene, CDR1 is SNHLY and CDR2 is FYNNEI. Relative to germline, V is 3 bases shorter and J is 5 bases shorter, with 13 bases between their ends.